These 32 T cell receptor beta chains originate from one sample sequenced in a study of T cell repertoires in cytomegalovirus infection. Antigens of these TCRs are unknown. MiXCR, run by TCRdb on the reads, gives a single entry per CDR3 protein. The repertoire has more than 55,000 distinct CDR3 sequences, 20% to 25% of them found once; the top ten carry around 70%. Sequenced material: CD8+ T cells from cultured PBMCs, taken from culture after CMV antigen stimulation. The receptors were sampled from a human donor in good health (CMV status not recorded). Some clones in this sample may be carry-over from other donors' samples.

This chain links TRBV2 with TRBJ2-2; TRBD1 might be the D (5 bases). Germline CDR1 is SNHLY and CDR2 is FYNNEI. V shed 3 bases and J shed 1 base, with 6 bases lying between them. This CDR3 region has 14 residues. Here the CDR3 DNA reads TGTGCCAGCAGTGATAGGGGGAACACCGGGGAGCTGTTTTTT. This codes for CASSDRGNTGELFF.

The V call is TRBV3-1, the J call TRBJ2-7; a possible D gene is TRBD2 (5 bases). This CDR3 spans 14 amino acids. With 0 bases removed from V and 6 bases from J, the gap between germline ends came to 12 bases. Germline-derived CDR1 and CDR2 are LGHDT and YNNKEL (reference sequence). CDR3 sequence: CASSQEGVAGEQYF. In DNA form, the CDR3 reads TGTGCCAGCAGCCAAGAGGGAGTGGCAGGCGAGCAGTACTTC.

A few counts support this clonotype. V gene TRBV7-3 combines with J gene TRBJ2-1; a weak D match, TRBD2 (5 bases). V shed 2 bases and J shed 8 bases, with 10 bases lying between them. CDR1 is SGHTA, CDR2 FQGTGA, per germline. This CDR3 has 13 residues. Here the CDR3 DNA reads TGTGCCAGCAGCTTATTTACGGGGTATGAGCAGTTCTTC. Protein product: CASSLFTGYEQFF.

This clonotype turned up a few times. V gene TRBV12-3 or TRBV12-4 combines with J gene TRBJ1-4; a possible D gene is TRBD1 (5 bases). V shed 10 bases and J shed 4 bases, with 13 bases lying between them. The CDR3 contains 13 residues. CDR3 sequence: CAIRGVGNEKLFF. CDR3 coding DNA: TGTGCCATCCGGGGCGTAGGTAATGAAAAACTGTTTTTT.

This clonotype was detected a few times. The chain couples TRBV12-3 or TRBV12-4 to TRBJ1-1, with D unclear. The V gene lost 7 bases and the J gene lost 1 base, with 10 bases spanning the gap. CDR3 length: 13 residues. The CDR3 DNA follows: TGTGCCAGCACCCCGGGCCCGAACACTGAAGCTTTCTTT. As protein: CASTPGPNTEAFF.

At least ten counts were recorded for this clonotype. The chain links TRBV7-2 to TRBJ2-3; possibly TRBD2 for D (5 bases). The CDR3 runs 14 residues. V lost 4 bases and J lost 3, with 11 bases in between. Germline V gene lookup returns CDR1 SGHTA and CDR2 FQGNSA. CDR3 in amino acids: CASSSHGLTDTQYF. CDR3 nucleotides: TGTGCCAGCAGCTCACATGGACTGACAGATACGCAGTATTTT.

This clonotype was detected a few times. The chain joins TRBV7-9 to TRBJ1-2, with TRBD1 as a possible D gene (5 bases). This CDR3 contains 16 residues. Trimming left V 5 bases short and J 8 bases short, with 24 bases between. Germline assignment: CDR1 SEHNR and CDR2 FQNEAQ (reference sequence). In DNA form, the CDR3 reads TGTGCCAGCAGCGTTAATGGTAGGGACGAGTGGCGAGGCTACACCTTC. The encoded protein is CASSVNGRDEWRGYTF.

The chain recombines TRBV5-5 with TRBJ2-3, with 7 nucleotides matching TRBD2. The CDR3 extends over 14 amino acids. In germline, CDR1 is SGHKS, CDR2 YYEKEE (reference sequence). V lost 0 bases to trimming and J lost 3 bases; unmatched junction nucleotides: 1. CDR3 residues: CASSLDGGTDTQYF. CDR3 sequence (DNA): TGTGCCAGCAGCTTGGACGGGGGGACAGATACGCAGTATTTT.

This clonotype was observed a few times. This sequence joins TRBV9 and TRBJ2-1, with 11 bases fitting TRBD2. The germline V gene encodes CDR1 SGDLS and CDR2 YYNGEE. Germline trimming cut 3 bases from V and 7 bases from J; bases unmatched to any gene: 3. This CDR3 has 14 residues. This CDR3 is CASSALAGGNEQFF. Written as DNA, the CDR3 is TGTGCCAGCAGCGCCCTAGCGGGGGGTAATGAGCAGTTCTTC. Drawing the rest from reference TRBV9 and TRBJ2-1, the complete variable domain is DSGVTQTPKHLITATGQRVTLRCSPRSGDLSVYWYQQSLDQGLQFLIQYYNGEERAKGNILERFSAQQFPDLHSELNLSSLELGDSALYFCASSALAGGNEQFFGPGTRLTVL.

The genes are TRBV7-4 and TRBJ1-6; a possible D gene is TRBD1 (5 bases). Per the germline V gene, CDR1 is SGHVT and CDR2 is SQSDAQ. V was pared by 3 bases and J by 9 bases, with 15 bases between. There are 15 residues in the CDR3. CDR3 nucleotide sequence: TGTGCCAGCAGCTTTTTGTCGGGGGAAAGTTCACCCCTCCACTTT. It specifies CASSFLSGESSPLHF.

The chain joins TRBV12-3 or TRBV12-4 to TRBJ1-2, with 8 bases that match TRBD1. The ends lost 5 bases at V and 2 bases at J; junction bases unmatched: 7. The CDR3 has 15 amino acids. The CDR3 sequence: CASSPQGAENYGYTF. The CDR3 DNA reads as TGTGCCAGCAGTCCCCAGGGGGCGGAGAACTATGGCTACACCTTC.

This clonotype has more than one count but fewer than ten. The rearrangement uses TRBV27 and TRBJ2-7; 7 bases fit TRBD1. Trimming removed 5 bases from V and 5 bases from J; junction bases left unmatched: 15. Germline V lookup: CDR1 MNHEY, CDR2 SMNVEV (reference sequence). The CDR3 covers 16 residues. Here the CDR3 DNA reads TGTGCCAGCAGTCCCCGTGCTTCGACAGGGTCAGACGAGCAGTACTTC. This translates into CASSPRASTGSDEQYF.

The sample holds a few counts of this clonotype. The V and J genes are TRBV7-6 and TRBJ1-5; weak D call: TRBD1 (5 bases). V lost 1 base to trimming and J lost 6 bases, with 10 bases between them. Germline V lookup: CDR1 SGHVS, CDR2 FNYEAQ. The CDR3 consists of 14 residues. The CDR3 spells CASSLVRDGQPQHF. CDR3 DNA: TGTGCCAGCAGCTTAGTCAGGGATGGTCAGCCCCAGCATTTT.

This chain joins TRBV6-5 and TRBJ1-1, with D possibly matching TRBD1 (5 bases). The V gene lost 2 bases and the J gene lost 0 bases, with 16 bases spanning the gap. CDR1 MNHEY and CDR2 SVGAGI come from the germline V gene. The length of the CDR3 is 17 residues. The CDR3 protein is CASSYLGEGNMNTEAFF. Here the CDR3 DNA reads TGTGCCAGCAGTTACCTGGGGGAGGGGAACATGAACACTGAAGCTTTCTTT.

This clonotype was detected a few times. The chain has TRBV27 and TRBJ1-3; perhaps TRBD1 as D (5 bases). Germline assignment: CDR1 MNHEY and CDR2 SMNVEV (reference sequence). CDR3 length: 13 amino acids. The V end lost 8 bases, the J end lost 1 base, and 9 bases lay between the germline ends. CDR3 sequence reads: CASHDSSGNTIYF. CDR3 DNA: TGTGCCAGCCATGACAGTTCTGGAAACACCATATATTTT.

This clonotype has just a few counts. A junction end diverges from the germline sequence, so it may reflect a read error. CDR3 sequence: CASSLGGPIDTQYF. The CDR3 bases are TGTGCCAGCAGCTTAGGGGGGCCAATAGATACGCAGTATTTT. The chain uses TRBV12-3 or TRBV12-4 and TRBJ2-3; D possibly uses TRBD1 or TRBD2 (6 bases each). The CDR3 is made up of 14 amino acids.

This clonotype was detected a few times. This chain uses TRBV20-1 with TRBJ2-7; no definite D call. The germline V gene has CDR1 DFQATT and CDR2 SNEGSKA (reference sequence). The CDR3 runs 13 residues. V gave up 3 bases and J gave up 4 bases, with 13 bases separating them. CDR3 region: CSASDMALYEQYF. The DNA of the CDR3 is TGCAGTGCTAGCGACATGGCTTTGTACGAGCAGTACTTC.

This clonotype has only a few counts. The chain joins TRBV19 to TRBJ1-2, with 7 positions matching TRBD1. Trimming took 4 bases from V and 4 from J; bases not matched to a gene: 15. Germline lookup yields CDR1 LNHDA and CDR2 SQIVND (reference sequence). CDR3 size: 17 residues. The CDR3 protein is CASSTLRYDRESYGYTF. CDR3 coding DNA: TGTGCCAGTAGTACTCTCCGGTACGACAGGGAGAGCTATGGCTACACCTTC.

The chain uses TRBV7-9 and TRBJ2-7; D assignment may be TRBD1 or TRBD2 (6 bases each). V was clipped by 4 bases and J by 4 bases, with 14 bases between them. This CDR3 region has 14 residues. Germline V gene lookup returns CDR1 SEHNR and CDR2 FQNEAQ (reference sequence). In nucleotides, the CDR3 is TGTGCCAGCAGCTCCAGCCCGGGGGCATACGAGCAGTACTTC. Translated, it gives CASSSSPGAYEQYF.

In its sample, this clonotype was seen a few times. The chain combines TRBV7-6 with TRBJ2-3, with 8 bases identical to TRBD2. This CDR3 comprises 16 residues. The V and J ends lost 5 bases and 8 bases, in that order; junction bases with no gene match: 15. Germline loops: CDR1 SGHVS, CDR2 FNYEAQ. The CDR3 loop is CASSPVGAGGMVTQYF. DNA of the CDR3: TGTGCCAGCAGCCCGGTCGGGGCGGGGGGAATGGTTACGCAGTATTTT.

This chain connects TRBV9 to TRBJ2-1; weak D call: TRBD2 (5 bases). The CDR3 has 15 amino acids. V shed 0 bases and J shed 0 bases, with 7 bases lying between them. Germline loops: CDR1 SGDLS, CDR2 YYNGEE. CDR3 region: CASSVEGGSYNEQFF. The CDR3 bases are TGTGCCAGCAGCGTAGAAGGAGGCTCCTACAATGAGCAGTTCTTC.

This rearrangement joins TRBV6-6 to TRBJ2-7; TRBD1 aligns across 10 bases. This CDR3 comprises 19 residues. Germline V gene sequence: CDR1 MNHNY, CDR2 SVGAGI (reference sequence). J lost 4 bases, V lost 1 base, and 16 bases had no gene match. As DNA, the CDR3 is TGTGCCAGCAGTTACTACCCAATGAGCCGGGACAGGGGTAGTTACGAGCAGTACTTC. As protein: CASSYYPMSRDRGSYEQYF.

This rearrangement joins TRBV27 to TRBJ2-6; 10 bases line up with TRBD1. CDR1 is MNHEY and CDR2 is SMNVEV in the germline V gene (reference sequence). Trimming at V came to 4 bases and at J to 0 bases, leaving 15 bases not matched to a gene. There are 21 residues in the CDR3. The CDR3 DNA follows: TGTGCCAGCAGTTCCGTCCGACAGGGGGCTGTGGGAAACTCTGGGGCCAACGTCCTGACTTTC. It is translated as CASSSVRQGAVGNSGANVLTF.

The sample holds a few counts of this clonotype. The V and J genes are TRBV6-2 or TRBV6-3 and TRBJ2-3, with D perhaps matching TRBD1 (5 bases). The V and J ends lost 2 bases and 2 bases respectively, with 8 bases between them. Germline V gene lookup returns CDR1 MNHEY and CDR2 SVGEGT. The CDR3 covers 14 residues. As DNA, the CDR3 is TGTGCCAGCAGTTACGTACAGGTCACAGATACGCAGTATTTT. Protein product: CASSYVQVTDTQYF.

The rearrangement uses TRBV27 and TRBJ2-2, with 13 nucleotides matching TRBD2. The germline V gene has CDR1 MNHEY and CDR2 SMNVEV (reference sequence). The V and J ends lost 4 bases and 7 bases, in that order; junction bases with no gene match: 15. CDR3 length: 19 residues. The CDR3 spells CASSSPRTSGGYLGGELFF. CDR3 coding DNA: TGTGCCAGCAGTTCTCCCCGGACTAGCGGGGGATACCTTGGCGGGGAGCTGTTTTTT.

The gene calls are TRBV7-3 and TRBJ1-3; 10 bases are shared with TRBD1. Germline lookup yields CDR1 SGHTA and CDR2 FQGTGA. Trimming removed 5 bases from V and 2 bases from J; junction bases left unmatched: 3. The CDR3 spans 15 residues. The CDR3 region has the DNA TGTGCCAGCAGCCCTGGACAGGGGGCTGGAAACACCATATATTTT. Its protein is CASSPGQGAGNTIYF.

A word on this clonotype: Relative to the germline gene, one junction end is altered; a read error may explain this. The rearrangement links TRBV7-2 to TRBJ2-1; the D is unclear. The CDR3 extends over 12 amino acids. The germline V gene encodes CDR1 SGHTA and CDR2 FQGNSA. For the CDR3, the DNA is TGTGCCAGCAGCTTAGGGGTATATGAGCAGCTCTTC. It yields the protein CASSLGVYEQLF.

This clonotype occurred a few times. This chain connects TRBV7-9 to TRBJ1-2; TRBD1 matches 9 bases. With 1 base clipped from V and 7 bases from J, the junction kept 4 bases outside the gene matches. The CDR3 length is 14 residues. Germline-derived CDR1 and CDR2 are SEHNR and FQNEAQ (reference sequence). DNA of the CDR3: TGTGCCAGCAGCTTAGACAGGGGGCTGCGTGGCTACACCTTC. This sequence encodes CASSLDRGLRGYTF.

The CDR3 here is CATSRGGGLGSPLHF. CDR3 nucleotides: TGTGCCACCAGCAGAGGGGGGGGGCTCGGTTCACCCCTCCACTTT. The chain uses TRBV15 and TRBJ1-6, with a weak D call TRBD1 (6 bases). Germline V gene lookup returns CDR1 LNHNV and CDR2 YYDKDF (reference sequence). V lost 1 base and J lost 9, with 13 bases in between. The CDR3 contains 15 residues.

This CDR3 reads CASSSPGQRVNEQFF. For the CDR3, the DNA is TGTGCCAGCAGCTCTCCGGGACAGAGAGTTAATGAGCAGTTCTTC. V gene TRBV7-9 combines with J gene TRBJ2-1, with TRBD1 matching 7 bases. V shed 4 bases, J shed 7 bases, and the junction held 10 bases outside the gene matches. CDR1 and CDR2 (germline): SEHNR, FQNEAQ (reference sequence). The CDR3 loop spans 15 amino acids.

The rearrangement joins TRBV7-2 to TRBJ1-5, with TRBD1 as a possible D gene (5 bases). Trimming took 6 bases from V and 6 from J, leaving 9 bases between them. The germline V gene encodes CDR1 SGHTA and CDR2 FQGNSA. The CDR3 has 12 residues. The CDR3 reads CASRFTGQPQHF. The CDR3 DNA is TGTGCCAGCAGATTTACAGGTCAGCCCCAGCATTTT.

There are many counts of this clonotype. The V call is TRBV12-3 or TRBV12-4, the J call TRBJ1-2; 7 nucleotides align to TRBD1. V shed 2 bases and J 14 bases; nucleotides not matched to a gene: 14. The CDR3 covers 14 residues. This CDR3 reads CASSLHYDRDGATF. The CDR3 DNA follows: TGTGCCAGCAGTTTACATTACGACAGGGACGGAGCGACCTTC.